This record concerns one T cell receptor (beta chain) sequence. The data derive from a study of control samples from healthy donors and cancer patients. The protocol was immunoSEQ multiplex PCR, while the TCRdb copy is restricted to in-frame clones and leaves out a portion. The sample lists 95,000 to 130,000 clones, approximately 92% occurring once. The clonotype was recovered from a woman between 45 and 60 years old with colorectal cancer. Sequencing used PBMCs.

CDR3 residues: CASSLVGFANYGYTF. CDR3 DNA sequence: TGTGCCAGCAGTTTAGTGGGATTTGCTAACTATGGCTACACCTTC. This chain connects TRBV28 to TRBJ1-2; no firm D call. The CDR3 is 15 residues long. Germline V gene lookup returns CDR1 MDHEN and CDR2 SYDVKM. V was clipped by 2 bases and J by 0 bases, with 10 bases between them.